These T cell receptor delta chains were read from a single sample in a study of Vδ1+ human thymocytes. TCRdb re-analyzed the multiplex PCR reads via CATT. This table has 70,000 to 90,000 delta-chain clones, 30% to 40% appearing once. Sequenced: Vdelta1+ gamma-delta thymocytes from the thymus. The receptors here all came from a boy under two years old who had congenital heart surgery. CDR3s include the opening cysteine and the closing phenylalanine or tryptophan. D genes are given only for firm matches. The size of a clone is reported for some rows only, either as once, few or many, or as a class for expanded clones.

v_gene: TRDV2
j_gene: TRDJ1
d_gene: NA
abundance: NA
CDR3nt: TGTGCCACCGCCGGGGGCCGGTACACCGATAAACTCATCTTT
CDR3aa: CATAGGRYTDKLIF

v_gene: TRDV1
j_gene: TRDJ1
d_gene: TRDD3
abundance: NA
CDR3nt: TGTGCTCTTGGGGTCACTACGCGCACTGGGGGAATTGGACTCATCTTT
CDR3aa: CALGVTTRTGGIGLIF

v_gene: TRDV2
j_gene: TRDJ1
d_gene: TRDD3
abundance: once
CDR3nt: TGTGCCTGTGACCAATTGGGGGATTTACCGACACATCCACTCATCTTT
CDR3aa: CACDQLGDLPTHPLIF

v_gene: TRDV1
j_gene: TRDJ1
d_gene: NA
abundance: NA
CDR3nt: TGTGCTCTTGGGGAACTAGACCCCTACTGGTGGACCAACACCGATAAACTCATCTTT
CDR3aa: CALGELDPYWWTNTDKLIF

v_gene: TRDV1
j_gene: TRDJ1
d_gene: NA
abundance: few
CDR3nt: TGTGCTCTTGGGCCCCTGAGGCCTTCCTGTATGGGGGCCCGCTACACCGATAAACTCATCTTT
CDR3aa: CALGPLRPSCMGARYTDKLIF

v_gene: TRDV1
j_gene: TRDJ1
d_gene: NA
abundance: NA
CDR3nt: TGTGCTCTTGGGGAACGGCCCATCTTCAACACCGATAAACTCATCTTT
CDR3aa: CALGERPIFNTDKLIF

v_gene: TRDV1
j_gene: TRDJ1
d_gene: TRDD3
abundance: NA
CDR3nt: TGTGCTCTTGGGGAGATCACTACGTACTGGGGGATACCGTACACCGATAAACTCATCTTT
CDR3aa: CALGEITTYWGIPYTDKLIF

v_gene: TRDV1
j_gene: TRDJ1
d_gene: TRDD3
abundance: once
CDR3nt: TGTGCTCTTGGGGAACCTACGTCCTTACTGGGGGATACGTCGGGAACCAAATGCCCCGATAAACTCATCTTT
CDR3aa: CALGEPTSLLGDTSGTKCPDKLIF

v_gene: TRDV1
j_gene: TRDJ1
d_gene: TRDD3
abundance: NA
CDR3nt: TGTGCTCTTGGGGAATACCGTACTGGGGGATATGGGTACACCGATAAACTCATCTTT
CDR3aa: CALGEYRTGGYGYTDKLIF

v_gene: TRDV2
j_gene: TRDJ1
d_gene: TRDD3
abundance: NA
CDR3nt: TGTGCCTGTGACACCACTGGGGGATACCTCCAGGACACCGATAAACTCATCTTT
CDR3aa: CACDTTGGYLQDTDKLIF

v_gene: TRDV1
j_gene: TRDJ1
d_gene: TRDD2
abundance: few
CDR3nt: TGTGCTCTTGGGGAACTCCCCCTCCTTCCTACGTTGTCTGGGGACACCGATAAACTCATCTTT
CDR3aa: CALGELPLLPTLSGDTDKLIF

v_gene: TRDV1
j_gene: TRDJ1
d_gene: TRDD3
abundance: NA
CDR3nt: TGTGCTCTTGGGGGACTTCCTCCGATTACTGGGGGATACGCATGTCGCACCGATAAACTCATCTTT
CDR3aa: CALGGLPPITGGYACRTDKLIF

v_gene: TRDV1
j_gene: TRDJ1
d_gene: NA
abundance: few
CDR3nt: TGTGCTCTTGGGGAGGCCCGGCCTGACACCGATAAACTCATCTTT
CDR3aa: CALGEARPDTDKLIF

v_gene: TRDV1
j_gene: TRDJ2
d_gene: TRDD3
abundance: few
CDR3nt: TGTGCTCTTGGGGATCCCTTCCTGTCCGGGGGATACCGCGTTTCTTTGACAGCACAACTCTTCTTT
CDR3aa: CALGDPFLSGGYRVSLTAQLFF

v_gene: TRDV1
j_gene: TRDJ1
d_gene: TRDD3
abundance: NA
CDR3nt: TGTGCTCTTGGAGGCCCCGATGGTGCCTCCGTTGCCTGGGGGTGTACTGTGGGACTCATCTTT
CDR3aa: CALGGPDGASVAWGCTVGLIF

v_gene: TRDV1
j_gene: TRDJ1
d_gene: TRDD3
abundance: few
CDR3nt: TGTGCTCTTGGAGCTAGAAATTCCTACTGGGGGATACTGGAGGCCGATAAACTCATCTTT
CDR3aa: CALGARNSYWGILEADKLIF

v_gene: TRDV3
j_gene: TRDJ1
d_gene: TRDD3
abundance: NA
CDR3nt: TGTGCCTTTGGGGCGGATAGGTTCCCACGGAGTACTGGGGGATATTCCTCTCAACTCATCTTT
CDR3aa: CAFGADRFPRSTGGYSSQLIF

v_gene: TRDV1
j_gene: TRDJ1
d_gene: NA
abundance: once
CDR3nt: TGTGCTCTTGGGGAACCCACCTACGGTGGTACTGGGGATAAACTCATCTTT
CDR3aa: CALGEPTYGGTGDKLIF

v_gene: TRDV1
j_gene: TRDJ1
d_gene: TRDD3
abundance: few
CDR3nt: TGTGCTCTTGGGGACTACCGCCCCAGTCTGGGGGGGACCCTATGGGGGAATAAACTCATCTTT
CDR3aa: CALGDYRPSLGGTLWGNKLIF

v_gene: TRDV1
j_gene: TRDJ1
d_gene: NA
abundance: few
CDR3nt: TGTGCTCTTGCCGGGGGGCCCTACACCGATAAACTCATCTTT
CDR3aa: CALAGGPYTDKLIF

v_gene: TRDV1
j_gene: TRDJ1
d_gene: TRDD3
abundance: NA
CDR3nt: TGTGCTCTTGGGCCTTTAACTTCCCCCAAGAGGCTATACTGGGGGATACGCGACACCGATAAACTCATCTTT
CDR3aa: CALGPLTSPKRLYWGIRDTDKLIF

v_gene: TRDV1
j_gene: TRDJ1
d_gene: TRDD3
abundance: few
CDR3nt: TGTGCTCTTGGGGAAATACCTTTACTGGGGGATAGAGCCACCGATAAACTCATCTTT
CDR3aa: CALGEIPLLGDRATDKLIF

v_gene: TRDV1
j_gene: TRDJ1
d_gene: NA
abundance: few
CDR3nt: TGTGCTCTTGGGGACAGGCCTTCCTACGCTTATCGAGGGGGATACGCTTTTCGCACCGATAAACTCATCTTT
CDR3aa: CALGDRPSYAYRGGYAFRTDKLIF

v_gene: TRDV1
j_gene: TRDJ1
d_gene: TRDD3
abundance: NA
CDR3nt: TGTGCTCTTGGGGAAGCGACGGGTGTCCCAGTACTGGGGGATACTAGCACCGATAAACTCATCTTT
CDR3aa: CALGEATGVPVLGDTSTDKLIF

v_gene: TRDV1
j_gene: TRDJ1
d_gene: NA
abundance: NA
CDR3nt: TGTGCTCTTGGGGCCGGTTCCTCCAAGGGCCTGTCGCCGTACACATACACCGATAAACTCATCTTT
CDR3aa: CALGAGSSKGLSPYTYTDKLIF

v_gene: TRDV1
j_gene: TRDJ1
d_gene: TRDD3
abundance: NA
CDR3nt: TGTGCTCTTGGGGAAGGGGATTTTCCTGCCCTGGGGGCTACCCATAAACTCATCTTT
CDR3aa: CALGEGDFPALGATHKLIF

v_gene: TRDV1
j_gene: TRDJ1
d_gene: TRDD3
abundance: few
CDR3nt: TGTGCTCTTGGGGAACTCCCCCTAAGGCTGGGGGATGGGGGTAAACTCATCTTT
CDR3aa: CALGELPLRLGDGGKLIF

v_gene: TRDV1
j_gene: TRDJ1
d_gene: TRDD2
abundance: few
CDR3nt: TGTGCTCTTGGGGGGTCTGAACTTCCTTCCTACCAGCCGGGAAGCGATAAACTCATCTTT
CDR3aa: CALGGSELPSYQPGSDKLIF

v_gene: TRDV1
j_gene: TRDJ1
d_gene: TRDD3
abundance: NA
CDR3nt: TGTGCTCTTGGGGGAAAAAGTCCCCGCCTCCCGGGTTCTGGGGGACTTTTATACACCGATAAACTCATCTTT
CDR3aa: CALGGKSPRLPGSGGLLYTDKLIF

v_gene: TRDV1
j_gene: TRDJ1
d_gene: NA
abundance: NA
CDR3nt: TGTGCTCTTGGGGAACCTACCGCCTTTTTTGTCGATAAACTCATCTTT
CDR3aa: CALGEPTAFFVDKLIF

v_gene: TRDV2
j_gene: TRDJ1
d_gene: TRDD3
abundance: NA
CDR3nt: TGTGCCTGTGATTCACAGTGGGGGATAACCGATAAACTCATCTTT
CDR3aa: CACDSQWGITDKLIF

v_gene: TRDV1
j_gene: TRDJ1
d_gene: TRDD3
abundance: NA
CDR3nt: TGTGCTCTTGGGGCGAGCGTACTGGGGGATACGGAACTCATCTTT
CDR3aa: CALGASVLGDTELIF

v_gene: TRDV1
j_gene: TRDJ1
d_gene: TRDD3
abundance: few
CDR3nt: TGTGCTCTTGGGGAACCCGCAGCCTTCCCCGGACTGGGGGATACCTCGTACACCGATAAACTCATCTTT
CDR3aa: CALGEPAAFPGLGDTSYTDKLIF

v_gene: TRDV1
j_gene: TRDJ1
d_gene: TRDD3
abundance: once
CDR3nt: TGTGCTCTTGGGGAACTATCCTACTGGGGGATACAGCAAGTTCGGGGTAAACTCATCTTT
CDR3aa: CALGELSYWGIQQVRGKLIF

v_gene: TRDV1
j_gene: TRDJ1
d_gene: TRDD3
abundance: few
CDR3nt: TGTGCTCTTGGGGAACTAGGCCTTGGCCTACTGGGGGATGCAACTTACACCGATAAACTCATCTTT
CDR3aa: CALGELGLGLLGDATYTDKLIF

v_gene: TRDV1
j_gene: TRDJ1
d_gene: TRDD3
abundance: NA
CDR3nt: TGTGCTCTTGGGGAGCACGGGGACCAGACTGGGGGATGTGGAACCGATAAACTCATCTTT
CDR3aa: CALGEHGDQTGGCGTDKLIF

v_gene: TRDV1
j_gene: TRDJ1
d_gene: NA
abundance: NA
CDR3nt: TGTGCTCTTGGGGAACCCACCCAGGCTCCCCGCACCGATAAACTCATCTTT
CDR3aa: CALGEPTQAPRTDKLIF

v_gene: TRDV1
j_gene: TRDJ1
d_gene: NA
abundance: few
CDR3nt: TGTGCTCTTGGGCCTAAGGCTTCCGAGGAATCTACCGATAAACTCATCTTT
CDR3aa: CALGPKASEESTDKLIF

v_gene: TRDV1
j_gene: TRDJ1
d_gene: NA
abundance: NA
CDR3nt: TGTGCTCTTGGGGAAGGTGTGACCCAGTCCCGGTACACCGATAAACTCATCTTT
CDR3aa: CALGEGVTQSRYTDKLIF

v_gene: TRDV1
j_gene: TRDJ1
d_gene: TRDD3
abundance: few
CDR3nt: TGTGCTCTTGGGGAACTTTCCCGCGTGGGTGGCTGGGGGACATCGTCGGGTAAACTCATCTTT
CDR3aa: CALGELSRVGGWGTSSGKLIF

v_gene: TRDV1
j_gene: TRDJ1
d_gene: TRDD3
abundance: NA
CDR3nt: TGTGCTCTTGGGGACCGTGAGACCTACAGATCGTACTGGGGGATCCTGTACACCGATAAACTCATCTTT
CDR3aa: CALGDRETYRSYWGILYTDKLIF